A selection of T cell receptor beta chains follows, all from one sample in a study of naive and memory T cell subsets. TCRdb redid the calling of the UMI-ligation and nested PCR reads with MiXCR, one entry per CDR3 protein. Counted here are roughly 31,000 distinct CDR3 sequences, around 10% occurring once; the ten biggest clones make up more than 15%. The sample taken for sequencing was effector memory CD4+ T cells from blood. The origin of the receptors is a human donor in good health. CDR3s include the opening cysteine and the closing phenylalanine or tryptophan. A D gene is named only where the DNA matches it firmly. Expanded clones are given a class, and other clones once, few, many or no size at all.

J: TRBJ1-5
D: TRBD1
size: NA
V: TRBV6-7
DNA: TGTGCCAGGATTGACAGGGAACAGCCCCAGCATTTT
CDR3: CARIDREQPQHF

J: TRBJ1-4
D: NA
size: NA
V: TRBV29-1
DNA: TGCAGCGTCAGAGGAAGGGTTGGGGAAAAACTGTTTTTT
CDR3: CSVRGRVGEKLFF

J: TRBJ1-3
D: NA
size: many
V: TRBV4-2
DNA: TGTGCCAGCAGCCAAGTTTCCGGAAACACCATATATTTT
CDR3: CASSQVSGNTIYF

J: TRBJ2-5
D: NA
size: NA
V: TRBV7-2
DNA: TGTGCCAGCAGCCACATACACAGCGGACAAGAGACCCAGTACTTC
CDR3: CASSHIHSGQETQYF

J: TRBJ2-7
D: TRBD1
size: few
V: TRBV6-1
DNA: TGTGCCAGCAGTTACGGGACAGGGGGCGGATATGTCTCCTACGAGCAGTACTTC
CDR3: CASSYGTGGGYVSYEQYF

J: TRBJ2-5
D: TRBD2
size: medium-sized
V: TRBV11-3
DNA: TGTGCCAGCAGCTTAATCGCGGGAGGGCCGGAGACCCAGTACTTC
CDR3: CASSLIAGGPETQYF

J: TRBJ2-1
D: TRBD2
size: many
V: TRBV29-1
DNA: TGCAGCGTTGAGACTAGCGGGGGTTACAATGAGCAGTTCTTC
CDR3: CSVETSGGYNEQFF

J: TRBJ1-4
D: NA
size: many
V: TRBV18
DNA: TGTGCCAGCTCACACAGTGCGTCCCGGGAGGAAAAACTGTTTTTT
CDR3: CASSHSASREEKLFF

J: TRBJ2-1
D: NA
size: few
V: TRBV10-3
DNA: TGTGCCATCAGTGCGAGTGACCTCTCCTACAATGAGCAGTTCTTC
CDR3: CAISASDLSYNEQFF

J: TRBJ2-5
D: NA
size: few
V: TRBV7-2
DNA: TGTGCCAGCAGCTCCCACCCAGGGTCAGGTGAGACCCAGTACTTC
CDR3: CASSSHPGSGETQYF

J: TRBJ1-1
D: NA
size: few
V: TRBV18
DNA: TGTGCCAGCTCATCCGGGAGCACTGAAGCTTTCTTT
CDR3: CASSSGSTEAFF

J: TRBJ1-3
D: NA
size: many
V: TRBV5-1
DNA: TGCGCCAGCAGCGCAGGGACGGCTGGAAACACCATATATTTT
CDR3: CASSAGTAGNTIYF

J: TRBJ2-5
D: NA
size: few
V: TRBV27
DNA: TGTGCCAGCAGTAGAAAGTACCAAGAGACCCAGTACTTC
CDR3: CASSRKYQETQYF

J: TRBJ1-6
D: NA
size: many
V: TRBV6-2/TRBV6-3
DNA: TGTGCCAGCAGTTTGGGGACTGATAATTCACCCCTCCACTTT
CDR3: CASSLGTDNSPLHF

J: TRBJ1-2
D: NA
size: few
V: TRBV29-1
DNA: TGCAGCTTTCTCTACAACCGGGGGAGCGGCTACACCTTC
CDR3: CSFLYNRGSGYTF

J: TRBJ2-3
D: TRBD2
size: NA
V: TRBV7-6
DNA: TGTGCCAGCAGCTTAGATGGGACTAGCGGACTCACAGATACGCAGTATTTT
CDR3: CASSLDGTSGLTDTQYF

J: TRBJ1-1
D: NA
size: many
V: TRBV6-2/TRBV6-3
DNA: TGTGCCAGCAGGGCGTTGAGGGCCGCTGCCTTGAACACTGAAGCTTTCTTT
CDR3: CASRALRAAALNTEAFF

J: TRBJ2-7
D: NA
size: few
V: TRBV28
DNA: TGTGCCAGCAGTTTATGGTCGAGCTACGAGCAGTACTTC
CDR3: CASSLWSSYEQYF

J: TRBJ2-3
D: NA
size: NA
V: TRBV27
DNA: TGTGCCAGCAGTCGGACCCCGGGTGGCACAGATACGCAGTATTTT
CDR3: CASSRTPGGTDTQYF

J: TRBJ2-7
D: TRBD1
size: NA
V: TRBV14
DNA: TGTGCCAGCAGCCAAGGACAGGGACCCTCCTACGAGCAGTACTTC
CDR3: CASSQGQGPSYEQYF

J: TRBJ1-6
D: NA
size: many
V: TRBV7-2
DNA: TGTGCCAGCAGCCCTTGGACGCTACTTAATTCACCCCTCCACTTT
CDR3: CASSPWTLLNSPLHF

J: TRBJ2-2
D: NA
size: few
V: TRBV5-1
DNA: TGCGCCAGCAGCTGGGCCTTGGACGGGAAGACCGGGGAGCTGTTTTTT
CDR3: CASSWALDGKTGELFF

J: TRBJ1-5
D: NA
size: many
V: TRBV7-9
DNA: TGTGCCAGCAGCAGGGAGCGCCAGCCCCAGCATTTT
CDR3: CASSRERQPQHF

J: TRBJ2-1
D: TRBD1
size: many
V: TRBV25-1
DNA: TGTGCCAGCAGTGCCGGCCTTGTCTCGCCGGGACAGGTGTACAATGAGCAGTTCTTC
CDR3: CASSAGLVSPGQVYNEQFF

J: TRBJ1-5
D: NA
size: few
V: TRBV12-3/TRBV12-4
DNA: TGTGCCAGCAGTTTATCAGGGGCGGGCCAGCCCCAGCATTTT
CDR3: CASSLSGAGQPQHF

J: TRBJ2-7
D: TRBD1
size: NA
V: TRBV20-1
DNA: TGCAGTGCCGTCGACAGGGGCACCTACGAGCAGTACTTC
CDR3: CSAVDRGTYEQYF

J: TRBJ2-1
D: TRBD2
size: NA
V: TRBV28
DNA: TGTGCCAGCAGTTCAGGGACTAGCGGGACCCAAGGGCAGTTCTTC
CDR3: CASSSGTSGTQGQFF

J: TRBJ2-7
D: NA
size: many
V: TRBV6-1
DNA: TGTGCCAGCATGAGGACTCCCAACGAGGTGTCCTACGAGCAGTACTTC
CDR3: CASMRTPNEVSYEQYF

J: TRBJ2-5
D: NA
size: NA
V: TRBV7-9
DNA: TGTGCCAGCAGCAAGGGGGGGGGCTGGGAGACCCAGTACTTC
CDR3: CASSKGGGWETQYF

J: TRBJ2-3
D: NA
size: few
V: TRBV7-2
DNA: TGTGCCAGCAGCTTAGGGCAATTAAAGTATACCACAGATACGCAGTATTTT
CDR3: CASSLGQLKYTTDTQYF

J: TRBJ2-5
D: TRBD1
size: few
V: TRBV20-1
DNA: TGCAGTGCTCCGCGGACAGGGTTCCAAGAGACCCAGTACTTC
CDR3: CSAPRTGFQETQYF

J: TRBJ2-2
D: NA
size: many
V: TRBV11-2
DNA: TGTGCCAGCAGTACTACGAACACCGGGGAGCTGTTTTTT
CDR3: CASSTTNTGELFF

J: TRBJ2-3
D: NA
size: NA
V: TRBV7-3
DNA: TGTGCCAGCAGCTTATTTTCCGATACGCAGTATTTT
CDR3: CASSLFSDTQYF

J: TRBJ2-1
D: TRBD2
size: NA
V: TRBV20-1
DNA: TGCAGTGCTAGTAATTCCCGACTAGCACTCAATGAGCAGTTCTTC
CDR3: CSASNSRLALNEQFF